These 13 T cell receptor beta chains share one sample of origin, sequenced in a study of blood T cell repertoires in COVID-19. Libraries were prepared by immunoSEQ multiplex PCR; TCRdb keeps only in-frame clonotypes and omits some of them. Of fewer than 350,000 clones listed, 88% are singletons. Sequencing input: PBMCs or T cells enriched from blood (not recorded which). These receptors came from a woman under 40 who had recovered from COVID-19.

This clone has a handful of counts. This sequence joins TRBV7-3 and TRBJ2-1, with D possibly matching TRBD2 (6 bases). Germline V gene data show CDR1 as SGHTA and CDR2 as FQGTGA. The CDR3 length is 14 residues. Trimming pared 5 bases from V and 6 bases from J, leaving 14 bases between. The CDR3 spells CASSPRDSPNEQFF. Written as DNA, the CDR3 is TGTGCCAGCAGCCCTAGGGACTCCCCCAATGAGCAGTTCTTC. The whole variable domain, remainder taken from reference TRBV7-3 and TRBJ2-1, is GAGVSQTPSNKVTEKGKYVELRCDPISGHTALYWYRQSLGQGPEFLIYFQGTGAADDSGLPNDRFFAVRPEGSVSTLKIQRTERGDSAVYLCASSPRDSPNEQFFGPGTRLTVL.

This sequence joins TRBV19 and TRBJ1-5, with 7 bases that match TRBD1. The CDR3 consists of 19 residues. Losses at the gene ends were 3 bases for V and 0 bases for J; bases not matched to a gene: 14. Germline CDR1 is LNHDA and CDR2 is SQIVND (reference sequence). DNA for the CDR3: TGTGCCAGTAGTATCAGCTCTTGGGACAGTTTAGTTAGCAATCAGCCCCAGCATTTT. This gives the protein CASSISSWDSLVSNQPQHF.

There are a few counts of this clone. This rearrangement joins TRBV28 to TRBJ1-2; D remains unclear. CDR1 is MDHEN, CDR2 SYDVKM, per germline. The germline V and J ends were trimmed by 6 bases and 8 bases, with 13 bases remaining between them. CDR3 length: 12 amino acids. The CDR3 coding sequence is TGTGCCAGCAGCCTCAGGTTTGGAGGCTACACCTTC. It translates to CASSLRFGGYTF.

A single count supports this clone. The V gene is TRBV9, the J gene TRBJ1-3; 8 bases align to TRBD1. The CDR3 extends over 14 amino acids. The J segment lost 3 bases and the V segment lost 3 bases, leaving 2 bases of the junction unmatched. Germline lookup yields CDR1 SGDLS and CDR2 YYNGEE. The CDR3 DNA reads as TGTGCCAGCAGCGCCGACAGGGGTGGAAACACCATATATTTT. This codes for CASSADRGGNTIYF.

This clone has only one observation. This chain links TRBV29-1 with TRBJ1-2, with TRBD1 identical over 8 bases. After removal of 0 bases from V and 4 bases from J, the junction contained 13 bases not matched to a gene. This CDR3 is 17 amino acids long. Looked up from germline, CDR1 is SQVTM and CDR2 is ANQGSEA. CDR3 sequence: CSVEDRLLGQAGYGYTF. CDR3 bases: TGCAGCGTTGAAGATCGTCTTCTGGGACAGGCAGGCTATGGCTACACCTTC.

V usage is TRBV23-1 and J usage is TRBJ1-5; unclear D gene. Being an ORF, TRBV23-1 has a function that is uncertain. Trimming removed 4 bases from V and 8 bases from J, with 27 bases in between. The CDR3 spans 18 residues. The CDR3 sequence: CASSPGPTLHPLHEPQHF. DNA for the CDR3: TGCGCCAGCAGTCCGGGTCCAACCTTACATCCCTTACACGAGCCCCAGCATTTT.

The J gene is TRBJ2-1, the V gene TRBV15, with TRBD2 matching 9 bases. The CDR3 is 18 amino acids. Per germline, CDR1 LNHNV and CDR2 YYDKDF (reference sequence). V shed 0 bases and J 4 bases; nucleotides not matched to a gene: 10. The CDR3 DNA is TGTGCCACCAGCAGAGATCCCGGCGGGGGGGCGTGGTACAATGAGCAGTTCTTC. Residues: CATSRDPGGGAWYNEQFF.

This clone was observed a few times. V is TRBV2 and J is TRBJ1-2; 7 bases align to TRBD1. This CDR3 comprises 13 residues. The germline gives CDR1 SNHLY, CDR2 FYNNEI. V was pared by 6 bases and J by 2 bases, with 3 bases of the junction left unmatched. CDR3 sequence (DNA): TGTGCCAGCAGGAGGGGGCCCAACTATGGCTACACCTTC. Translated, it gives CASRRGPNYGYTF. The entire variable domain, with the rest obtained from reference TRBV2 and TRBJ1-2, is as follows: EPEVTQTPSHQVTQMGQEVILRCVPISNHLYFYWYRQILGQKVEFLVSFYNNEISEKSEIFDDQFSVERPDGSNFTLKIRSTKLEDSAMYFCASRRGPNYGYTFGSGTRLTVV.

This clone was counted a single time. The chain recombines TRBV28 with TRBJ2-5; perhaps TRBD1 as D (5 bases). V gave up 1 base and J gave up 2 bases, with 11 bases separating them. Germline V gene data show CDR1 as MDHEN and CDR2 as SYDVKM. The CDR3 runs 15 residues. Written as DNA, the CDR3 is TGTGCCAGCAGTTTATCCCGACAGCTACAAGAGACCCAGTACTTC. Translation gives CASSLSRQLQETQYF.

The V call is TRBV19, the J call TRBJ1-2; D call uncertain. From germline, CDR1 is LNHDA and CDR2 SQIVND (reference sequence). The CDR3 length is 17 residues. V was cut by 3 bases and J by 4 bases, with 21 bases left in between. As DNA, the CDR3 is TGTGCCAGTAGTATTCAGAAGGTTCCGGAGAGATTCTATGGCTACACCTTC. It yields the protein CASSIQKVPERFYGYTF.

The chain carries TRBV25-1 and TRBJ2-3; TRBD1 matches 10 bases. The CDR3 has 16 amino acids. Trimming removed 1 base from V and 0 bases from J; junction bases left unmatched: 1. Looked up from germline, CDR1 is MGHDK and CDR2 is SYGVNS. The CDR3 loop reads CASSELGQGSTDTQYF. The CDR3 nucleotides read TGTGCCAGCAGTGAATTGGGACAGGGGAGCACAGATACGCAGTATTTT.

The chain employs TRBV11-3 and TRBJ1-1; no definite D call. V lost 1 base to trimming and J lost 1 base, with 7 bases between them. The CDR3 extends over 14 amino acids. Germline loops: CDR1 SGHNT, CDR2 YENEEA. Written as DNA, the CDR3 is TGTGCCAGCAGCTTAGGCCCGGGGAACACTGAAGCTTTCTTT. This translates into CASSLGPGNTEAFF.

The chain couples TRBV7-9 to TRBJ1-6, with a tentative D call TRBD1 (5 bases). The V gene lost 4 bases and the J gene lost 7 bases, with 11 bases spanning the gap. The CDR3 is 14 residues long. CDR1 SEHNR and CDR2 FQNEAQ come from the germline V gene (reference sequence). The CDR3 is CASSSPGGNSPLHF. CDR3 DNA: TGTGCCAGCAGCTCGCCCGGGGGGAATTCACCCCTCCACTTT. Full variable domain (outside the CDR3, taken from reference TRBV7-9 and TRBJ1-6): DTGVSQNPRHKITKRGQNVTFRCDPISEHNRLYWYRQTLGQGPEFLTYFQNEAQLEKSRLLSDRFSAERPKGSFSTLEIQRTEQGDSAMYLCASSSPGGNSPLHFGNGTRLTVT.